A selection of T cell receptor beta chains follows, all from one sample in a study of cytomegalovirus exposure and HLA in healthy donors. TCRdb's copy holds only in-frame clones and misses some; the assay was immunoSEQ multiplex PCR. The data show some 130,000 clones, 50% to 75% seen once. Sequenced: PBMCs. The receptors were sampled from a woman aged 40 to 50 in good health and CMV-seronegative. Both conserved end residues are part of each CDR3. A D gene is named only where the DNA matches it firmly. Clone sizes are given selectively: once, few, many, or a class where the clone is expanded.

>TRBV28|TRBJ1-5|.|.
CASSLGGWYSNQPQHF
TGTGCCAGCAGTTTAGGCGGGTGGTATAGCAATCAGCCCCAGCATTTT
>TRBV5-1|TRBJ2-5|.|.
CASSSRPLQEETQYF
TGCGCCAGCAGCTCTCGCCCCCTACAGGAGGAGACCCAGTACTTC
>TRBV27|TRBJ2-1|.|.
CASSFAGAGYNEQFF
TGTGCCAGCAGTTTCGCGGGGGCCGGGTACAATGAGCAGTTCTTC
>TRBV29-1|TRBJ2-1|.|.
CSASPSYNEQFF
TGCAGCGCGAGTCCTTCCTACAATGAGCAGTTCTTC
>TRBV7-9|TRBJ1-1|TRBD1|.
CSSSLGTAEAFF
TGTTCCAGCAGCTTAGGGACAGCCGAAGCTTTCTTT
>TRBV29-1|TRBJ1-1|.|few
CSVGWQGLNTEAFF
TGCAGCGTTGGGTGGCAGGGATTGAACACTGAAGCTTTCTTT
>TRBV2|TRBJ1-2|.|.
CASSDQGNGGYTF
TGTGCCAGCAGCGACCAGGGGAACGGCGGCTACACCTTC
>TRBV6-1|TRBJ1-6|.|few
CASRGPNNSPLHF
TGTGCCAGCCGCGGGCCCAATAATTCACCCCTCCACTTT
>TRBV5-6|TRBJ1-3|TRBD1|.
CASSRKQGTGNTIYF
TGTGCCAGCAGCAGGAAACAGGGGACTGGAAACACCATATATTTT
>TRBV9|TRBJ2-7|TRBD1|.
CASSVGGQSSYEQYF
TGTGCCAGCAGCGTAGGGGGACAGAGCTCCTACGAGCAGTACTTC
>TRBV18|TRBJ2-7|TRBD1|.
CASSQGQGDEQYF
TGTGCCAGCTCCCAAGGACAGGGGGACGAGCAGTACTTC
>TRBV4-3|TRBJ2-1|TRBD1|few
CASSQVTGASSYNEQFF
TGCGCCAGCAGCCAAGTGACAGGGGCTAGCTCCTACAATGAGCAGTTCTTC
>TRBV25-1|TRBJ1-5|TRBD1|.
CASSETGDQPQHF
TGTGCCAGCAGTGAAACAGGGGATCAGCCCCAGCATTTT
>TRBV28|TRBJ1-2|TRBD1|few
CASSFRTGWGDYGYTF
TGTGCCAGCAGTTTTAGGACAGGATGGGGGGACTATGGCTACACCTTC
>TRBV18|TRBJ2-1|TRBD2|few
CASSPGLAGNEQFF
TGTGCCAGCTCACCGGGACTAGCGGGCAATGAGCAGTTCTTC
>TRBV18|TRBJ1-2|TRBD1|.
CASSQTGQGDGYTF
TGTGCCAGCTCACAAACGGGACAGGGTGATGGCTACACCTTC
>TRBV9|TRBJ1-2|.|few
CASSPTGRYYGYTF
TGTGCCAGCAGCCCAACAGGGAGATACTATGGCTACACCTTC
>TRBV11-2|TRBJ1-1|.|.
CASSPTGPEAFF
TGTGCCAGCAGCCCCACAGGGCCTGAAGCTTTCTTT